This T cell receptor beta chain is drawn from a study of T cell responses to AZD1222 COVID-19 vaccine. General study results and limits: Repertoires were collected only later (after the peak T cell response had occurred).

With regard to this clone: The antigen remains unidentified.

Some clones are missing from TCRdb's copy, which holds only in-frame ones; the method was immunoSEQ multiplex PCR. In the table there are 75,000 to 95,000 clones, around nine tenths of which are singletons. After removal of 5 bases from V and 1 base from J, the junction contained 7 bases not matched to a gene. The length of the CDR3 is 15 residues. Per the germline V gene, CDR1 is MDHEN and CDR2 is SYDVKM. The chain joins TRBV28 to TRBJ1-2; 7 bases are a match to TRBD1. The source material was peripheral blood, sampled on day 0 of AZD1222 vaccination. This sequence originates from an adult in good health. The CDR3 loop reads CASSPQGGGNYGYTF. CDR3 in DNA: TGTGCCAGCAGTCCCCAGGGGGGGGGTAACTATGGCTACACCTTC.